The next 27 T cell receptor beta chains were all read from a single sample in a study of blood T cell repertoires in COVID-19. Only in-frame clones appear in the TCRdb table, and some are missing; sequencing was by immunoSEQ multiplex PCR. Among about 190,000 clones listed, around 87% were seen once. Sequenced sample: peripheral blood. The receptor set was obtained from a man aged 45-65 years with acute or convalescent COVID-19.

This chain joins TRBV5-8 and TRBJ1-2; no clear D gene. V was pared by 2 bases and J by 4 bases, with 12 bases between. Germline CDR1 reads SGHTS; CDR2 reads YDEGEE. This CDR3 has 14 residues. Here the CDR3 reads CASSFGSETYGYTF. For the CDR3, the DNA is TGTGCCAGCAGCTTTGGTTCGGAGACCTATGGCTACACCTTC.

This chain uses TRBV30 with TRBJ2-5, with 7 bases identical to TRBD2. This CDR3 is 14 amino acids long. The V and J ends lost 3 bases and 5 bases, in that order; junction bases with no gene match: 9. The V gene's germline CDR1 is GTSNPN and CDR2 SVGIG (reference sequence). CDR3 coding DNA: TGTGCCTGGAGCCTCCCGGGGCGGGAGGAGACCCAGTACTTC. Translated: CAWSLPGREETQYF.

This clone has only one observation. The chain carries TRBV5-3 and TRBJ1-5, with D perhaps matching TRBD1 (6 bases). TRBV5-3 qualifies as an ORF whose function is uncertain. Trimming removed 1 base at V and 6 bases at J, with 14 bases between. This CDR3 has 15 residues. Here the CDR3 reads CARSLTSQGFQPQHF. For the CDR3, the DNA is TGTGCCAGAAGCTTGACGTCACAGGGCTTTCAGCCCCAGCATTTT.

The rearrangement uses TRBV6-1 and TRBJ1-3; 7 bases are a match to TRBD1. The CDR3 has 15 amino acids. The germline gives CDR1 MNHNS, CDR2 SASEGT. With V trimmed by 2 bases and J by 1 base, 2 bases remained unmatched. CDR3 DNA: TGTGCCAGCAGTGAATCAGGGGGGTCTGGAAACACCATATATTTT. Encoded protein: CASSESGGSGNTIYF.

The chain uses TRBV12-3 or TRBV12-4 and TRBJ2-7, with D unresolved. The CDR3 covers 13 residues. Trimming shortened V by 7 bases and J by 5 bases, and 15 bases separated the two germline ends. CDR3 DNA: TGTGCCAGCACCCCATCCGACCGGGACGAGCAGTACTTC. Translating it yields CASTPSDRDEQYF.

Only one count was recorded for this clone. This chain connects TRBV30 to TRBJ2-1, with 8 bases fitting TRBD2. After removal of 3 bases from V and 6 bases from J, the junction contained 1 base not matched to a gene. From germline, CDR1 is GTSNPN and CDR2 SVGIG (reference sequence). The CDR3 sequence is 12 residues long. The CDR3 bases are TGTGCCTGGAGCGGGGGGGCCAATGAGCAGTTCTTC. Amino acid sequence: CAWSGGANEQFF.

CDR3 in DNA: TGTGCCAGCCAGGGGAGCTCCTATAATTCACCCCTCCACTTT. Translated, it gives CASQGSSYNSPLHF. V is TRBV6-5 and J is TRBJ1-6; TRBD1 might be the D (6 bases). Trimming shortened V by 8 bases and J by 0 bases, and 8 bases separated the two germline ends. The CDR3 totals 14 residues. CDR1 is MNHEY, CDR2 SVGAGI, per germline.

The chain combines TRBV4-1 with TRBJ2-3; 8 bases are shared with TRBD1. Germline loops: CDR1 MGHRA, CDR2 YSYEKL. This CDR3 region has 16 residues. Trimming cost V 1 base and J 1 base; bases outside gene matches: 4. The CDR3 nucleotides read TGCGCCAGCAGCCAAGGGCAGGGGGCTGGCACAGATACGCAGTATTTT. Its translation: CASSQGQGAGTDTQYF.

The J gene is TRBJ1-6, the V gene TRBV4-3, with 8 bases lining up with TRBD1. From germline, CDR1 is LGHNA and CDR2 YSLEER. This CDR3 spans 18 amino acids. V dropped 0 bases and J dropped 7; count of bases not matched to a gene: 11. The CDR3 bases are TGCGCCAGCAGCCAAGATGGCCCCAGGGGGCCATGGAATTCACCCCTCCACTTT. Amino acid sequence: CASSQDGPRGPWNSPLHF.

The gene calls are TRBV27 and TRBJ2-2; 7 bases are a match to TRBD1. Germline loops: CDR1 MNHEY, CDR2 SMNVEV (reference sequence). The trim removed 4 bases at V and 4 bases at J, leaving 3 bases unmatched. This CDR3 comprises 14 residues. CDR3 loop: CASSYTGVTGELFF. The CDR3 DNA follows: TGTGCCAGCAGTTATACAGGGGTCACCGGGGAGCTGTTTTTT.

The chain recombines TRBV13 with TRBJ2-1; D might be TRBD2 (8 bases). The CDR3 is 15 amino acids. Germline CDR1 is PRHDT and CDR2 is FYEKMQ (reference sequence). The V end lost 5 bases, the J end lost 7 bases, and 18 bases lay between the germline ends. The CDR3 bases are TGTGCCAGCAGCCCAGGACTAGCAGGGGGTAATGAGCAGTTCTTC. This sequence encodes CASSPGLAGGNEQFF.

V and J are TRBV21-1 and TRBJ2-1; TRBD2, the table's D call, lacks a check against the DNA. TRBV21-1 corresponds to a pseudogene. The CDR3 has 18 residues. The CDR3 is CASSNLPGTSGTRNEQFF. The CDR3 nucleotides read TGTGCCAGCAGCAACCTTCCGGGGACTAGCGGGACCAGGAATGAGCAGTTCTTC.

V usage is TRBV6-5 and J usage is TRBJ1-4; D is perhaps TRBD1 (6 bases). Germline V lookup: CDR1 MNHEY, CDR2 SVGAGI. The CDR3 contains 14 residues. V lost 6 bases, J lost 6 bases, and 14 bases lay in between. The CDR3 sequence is CASSNRQGYEKLFF. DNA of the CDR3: TGTGCCAGCAGCAACAGGCAGGGGTATGAAAAACTGTTTTTT.

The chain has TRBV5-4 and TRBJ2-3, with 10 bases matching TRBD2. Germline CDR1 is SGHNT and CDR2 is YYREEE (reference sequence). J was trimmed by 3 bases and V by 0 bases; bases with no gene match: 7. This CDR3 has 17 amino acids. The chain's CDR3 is CASSLGGASGSTDTQYF. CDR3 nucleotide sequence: TGTGCCAGCAGCTTGGGTGGGGCTAGCGGGAGTACAGATACGCAGTATTTT.

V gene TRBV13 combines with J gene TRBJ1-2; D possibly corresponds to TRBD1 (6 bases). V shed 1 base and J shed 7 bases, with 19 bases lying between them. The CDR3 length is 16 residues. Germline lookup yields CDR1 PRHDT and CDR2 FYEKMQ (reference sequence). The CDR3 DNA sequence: TGTGCCAGCAGCTTAGCATTCAGTCGACAGGTTGGTGGCTACACCTTC. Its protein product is CASSLAFSRQVGGYTF.

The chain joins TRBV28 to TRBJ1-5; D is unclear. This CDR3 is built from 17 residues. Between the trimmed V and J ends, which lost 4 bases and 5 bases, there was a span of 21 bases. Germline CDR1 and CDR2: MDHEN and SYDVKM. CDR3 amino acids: CASSSDLGTKGDQPQHF. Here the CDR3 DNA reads TGTGCCAGCAGTTCCGACCTGGGTACTAAGGGAGATCAGCCCCAGCATTTT.

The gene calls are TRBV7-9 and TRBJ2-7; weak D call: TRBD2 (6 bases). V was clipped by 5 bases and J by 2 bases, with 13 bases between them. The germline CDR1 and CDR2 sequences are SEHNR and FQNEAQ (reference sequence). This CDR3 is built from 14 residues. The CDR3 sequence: CASSPRTTTYEQYF. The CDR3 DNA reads TGTGCCAGCAGCCCGCGGACTACCACCTACGAGCAGTACTTC.

The CDR3 DNA reads as TGTGCCAGCAACCCGAAGAGCGGGGCCAACTCCTACAATGAGCAGTTCTTC. Translated, it gives CASNPKSGANSYNEQFF. The chain combines TRBV7-2 with TRBJ2-1; 7 bases agree with TRBD2. The V gene's germline CDR1 is SGHTA and CDR2 FQGNSA. Germline trimming cut 7 bases from V and 0 bases from J; bases unmatched to any gene: 12. There are 17 residues in the CDR3.

In nucleotides, the CDR3 is TGTGCCAGCAGTAAAAATGGAGGGGACACTGAAGCTTTCTTT. Encoded protein: CASSKNGGDTEAFF. The rearrangement joins TRBV6-5 to TRBJ1-1, with D tentatively TRBD1 (5 bases). Trimming removed 5 bases from V and 3 bases from J, with 13 bases in between. CDR1 and CDR2 from the germline V gene are MNHEY and SVGAGI. The CDR3 length is 14 residues.

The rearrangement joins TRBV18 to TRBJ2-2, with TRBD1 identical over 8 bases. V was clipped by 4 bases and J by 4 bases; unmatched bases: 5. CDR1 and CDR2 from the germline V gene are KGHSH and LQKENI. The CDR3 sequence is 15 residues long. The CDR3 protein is CASSRTQGGTGELFF. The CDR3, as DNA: TGTGCCAGCTCACGTACACAGGGGGGCACCGGGGAGCTGTTTTTT.

The CDR3 protein is CASSGTRDRDTEAFF. CDR3 coding DNA: TGCGCCAGCAGTGGAACTCGGGACAGGGACACTGAAGCTTTCTTT. The rearrangement joins TRBV10-1 to TRBJ1-1; 9 bases line up with TRBD1. The CDR3 totals 15 residues. Germline V gene lookup returns CDR1 WNHNN and CDR2 SYGVQD (reference sequence). J was trimmed by 3 bases and V by 4 bases; bases with no gene match: 6.

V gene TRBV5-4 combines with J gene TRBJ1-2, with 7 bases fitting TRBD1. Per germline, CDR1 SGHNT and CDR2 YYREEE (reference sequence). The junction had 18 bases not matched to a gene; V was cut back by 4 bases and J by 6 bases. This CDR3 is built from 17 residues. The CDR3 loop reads CASSSSIQQGSWNGYTF. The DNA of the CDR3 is TGTGCCAGCAGCAGCTCAATTCAACAGGGGAGTTGGAATGGCTACACCTTC.

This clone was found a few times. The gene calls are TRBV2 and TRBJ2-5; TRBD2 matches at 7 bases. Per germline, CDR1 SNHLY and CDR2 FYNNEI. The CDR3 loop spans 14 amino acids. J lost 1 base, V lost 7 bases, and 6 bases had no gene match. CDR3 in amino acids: CASTTGTIQETQYF. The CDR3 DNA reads TGTGCCAGCACCACCGGGACTATCCAAGAGACCCAGTACTTC.

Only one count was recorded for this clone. The CDR3 DNA follows: TGCGCCAGCAGCGCGATTAGCGGGAGCGGCGACAATGAGCAGTTCTTC. It encodes CASSAISGSGDNEQFF. V and J are TRBV5-1 and TRBJ2-1, with 9 bases identical to TRBD2. The CDR3 contains 16 residues. Germline CDR1 and CDR2: SGHRS and YFSETQ. V trimming: 4 bases; J trimming: 5 bases; junction bases outside the gene matches: 10.

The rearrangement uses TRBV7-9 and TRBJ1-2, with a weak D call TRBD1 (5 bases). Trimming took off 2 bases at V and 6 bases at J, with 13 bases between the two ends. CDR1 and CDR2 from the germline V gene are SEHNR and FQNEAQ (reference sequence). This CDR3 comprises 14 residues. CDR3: CASSLSVPGNGYTF. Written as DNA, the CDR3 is TGTGCCAGCAGCTTATCAGTCCCAGGGAATGGCTACACCTTC.

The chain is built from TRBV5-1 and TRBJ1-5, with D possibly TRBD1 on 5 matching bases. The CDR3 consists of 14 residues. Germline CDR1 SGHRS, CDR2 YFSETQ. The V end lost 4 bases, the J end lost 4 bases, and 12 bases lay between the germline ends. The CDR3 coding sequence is TGCGCCAGCAGCGGCTTGGGGGGGAATCAGCCCCAGCATTTT. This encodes CASSGLGGNQPQHF.

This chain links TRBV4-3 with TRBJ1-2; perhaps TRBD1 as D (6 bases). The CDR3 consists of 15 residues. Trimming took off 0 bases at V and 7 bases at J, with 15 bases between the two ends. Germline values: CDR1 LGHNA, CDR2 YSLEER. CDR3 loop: CASSQEWGRLVGYTF. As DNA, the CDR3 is TGCGCCAGCAGCCAAGAATGGGGGCGCCTCGTTGGCTACACCTTC.